The 26 T cell receptor beta chains in this list originate from one sample, sequenced in a study of T cells in Graves' hyperthyroidism and ophthalmopathy. RNA transcripts served as the template for amplifying TCR beta CDR3 regions. RT-PCR in the first round (using the HTBI primer set) targeted the TCR CDR3. In TCRdb, the multiplex PCR reads were re-called with MiXCR into one record per CDR3 protein. The repertoire has about 580,000 distinct CDR3 sequences, about 43% of them found once; the top ten carry about 7.8%. Sequenced: peripheral blood or thyroid tissue (not recorded which). Receptors were obtained from a young woman with Graves' hyperthyroidism.

Worth noting for this clonotype: Just one base apart from a much larger clone, this may be a read error. The gene calls are TRBV5-1 and TRBJ1-1, with D maybe TRBD1 (6 bases). Germline V lookup: CDR1 SGHRS, CDR2 YFSETQ. The CDR3 is made up of 17 amino acids. V lost 4 bases and J 1 base, leaving 20 bases between the germline ends. CDR3 loop: CASSPRRAGDQNTEAFF. The CDR3 DNA reads as TGCGCCAGCAGCCCTCGAAGGGCAGGGGATCAGAACACTGAAGCTTTCTTT.

V is TRBV15 and J is TRBJ2-6, with D perhaps assigned TRBD1 or TRBD2 (5 bases each). The germline gives CDR1 LNHNV, CDR2 YYDKDF (reference sequence). V lost 3 bases and J lost 2, with 23 bases in between. This CDR3 contains 20 residues. CDR3 region: CATSSYSGTAPDTGANVLTF. The CDR3 DNA is TGTGCCACCAGCAGTTACTCCGGGACCGCGCCGGATACTGGGGCCAACGTCCTGACTTTC.

This clonotype has more than one count but fewer than ten. One junction end disagrees with the germline gene, perhaps due to a read error. The CDR3 protein is CASSQDGSPGSGDTQYF. For the CDR3, the DNA is TGTGCCAGTAGCCAAGATGGGTCCCCAGGGTCAGGAGATACGCAGTATTTT. The chain recombines TRBV4-2 with TRBJ2-3; D possibly corresponds to TRBD1 (5 bases). From germline, CDR1 is LGHNA and CDR2 YNFKEQ. The CDR3 runs 17 residues.

On this clonotype: This could be a read error, since a much larger clone is one nucleotide away. The chain joins TRBV12-3 or TRBV12-4 to TRBJ1-2, with D perhaps TRBD1 (5 bases). There are 15 residues in the CDR3. The germline V and J ends were trimmed by 10 bases and 3 bases, with 21 bases remaining between them. The CDR3 loop reads CANSPGTVSDYGYTF. CDR3 DNA sequence: TGTGCCAACTCACCTGGGACGGTATCAGACTATGGCTACACCTTC.

This chain links TRBV19 with TRBJ2-7; maybe TRBD2 (5 bases). V was cut by 8 bases and J by 8 bases, with 16 bases left in between. Germline V gene lookup returns CDR1 LNHDA and CDR2 SQIVND (reference sequence). The CDR3 contains 12 residues. For the CDR3, the DNA is TGTGCCAGTGGGGTTACGGGATACCAGCAGTACTTC. It translates to CASGVTGYQQYF.

This clonotype was seen ten or more times. In nucleotides, the CDR3 is TGTGCCAGTGCCCAGGGGGCGCTTGGCTACACCTTC. It yields the protein CASAQGALGYTF. This chain joins TRBV19 and TRBJ1-2; 8 positions agree with TRBD1. CDR1 and CDR2 (germline): LNHDA, SQIVND (reference sequence). The ends lost 8 bases at V and 7 bases at J; junction bases unmatched: 6. This CDR3 has 12 residues.

This clonotype was recorded a few times. The chain couples TRBV2 to TRBJ1-5; D perhaps matches TRBD1 (6 bases). V was shortened by 7 bases and J by 2 bases, with 15 bases between the two germline ends. CDR1 is SNHLY, CDR2 FYNNEI, per germline. The CDR3 has 15 residues. The CDR3 spells CASTLMAGGNQPQHF. The CDR3 bases are TGTGCCAGCACTTTAATGGCAGGGGGCAATCAGCCCCAGCATTTT.

This chain connects TRBV6-5 to TRBJ2-5, with 10 bases that match TRBD1. Germline assignment: CDR1 MNHEY and CDR2 SVGAGI. The CDR3 has 15 residues. The ends lost 5 bases at V and 7 bases at J; junction bases unmatched: 10. The CDR3, as DNA: TGTGCCAGCAGTCCCGAGGGACAGGGGTCGGGGACCCAGTACTTC. Its translation is CASSPEGQGSGTQYF.

A note on this clonotype: An end of the junction differs from the germline gene, which may be a read error. The V call is TRBV6-5, the J call TRBJ2-5, with D perhaps matching TRBD2 (6 bases). The CDR3 has 16 amino acids. Germline V gene sequence: CDR1 MNHEY, CDR2 SVGAGI. DNA of the CDR3: TGTGCCAGCAGCCCTGCCTGGAGCGGGTCCACAGATACGCAGTATTTC. It codes for CASSPAWSGSTDTQYF.

In its sample, this clonotype was seen many times. The J gene is TRBJ1-4, the V gene TRBV20-1, with TRBD1 identical over 7 bases. The V gene end was trimmed by 1 base and the J gene end by 2 bases; junction bases not matched to a gene: 4. This CDR3 is 15 amino acids long. CDR1 DFQATT and CDR2 SNEGSKA come from the germline V gene (reference sequence). As DNA, the CDR3 is TGCAGTGCTAGAGCCCCGACAGGGACTAATGAAAAACTGTTTTTT. Its translation: CSARAPTGTNEKLFF.

This clonotype was seen a few times. The chain has TRBV7-6 and TRBJ2-6, with a weak D call TRBD1 (6 bases). This CDR3 is built from 15 residues. CDR1 and CDR2 from the germline V gene are SGHVS and FNYEAQ. V was cut by 4 bases and J by 5 bases, with 12 bases left in between. The DNA for the CDR3 is TGTGCCAGCAGCTCGTCCCGGGACAGGGCCAACGTCCTGACTTTC. This sequence encodes CASSSSRDRANVLTF. The whole variable domain, remainder taken from reference TRBV7-6 and TRBJ2-6, is GAGVSQSPRYKVTKRGQDVALRCDPISGHVSLYWYRQALGQGPEFLTYFNYEAQQDKSGLPNDRFSAERPEGSISTLTIQRTEQRDSAMYRCASSSSRDRANVLTFGAGSRLTVL.

Details on this clonotype: No conserved phenylalanine or tryptophan is present at the end of the CDR3, so a read error is the likely explanation. Because the CDR3's place on the DNA is in doubt, the DNA is left out and the CDR3 is given as listed by TCRdb. The chain combines TRBV12-3 or TRBV12-4 with TRBJ1-4; whether TRBD1, the table's D call, matches the DNA was not checked. Counting both end residues, the CDR3 totals 11 amino acids. Here the CDR3 reads CASSRSRGLSY.

The J gene is TRBJ2-6, the V gene TRBV14; 7 nucleotides align to TRBD2. Germline values: CDR1 SGHDN, CDR2 FVKESK. The CDR3 has 15 residues. V shed 2 bases, J shed 4 bases, and the junction held 2 bases outside the gene matches. This chain's CDR3 is CASSQLLAGANVLTF. In DNA, the CDR3 is TGTGCCAGCAGCCAACTACTAGCGGGGGCCAACGTCCTGACTTTC.

This clonotype was observed at least ten times. The CDR3 is CASSLVLGMNTEAFF. Here the CDR3 DNA reads TGTGCCAGCAGCTTAGTTTTAGGGATGAACACTGAAGCTTTCTTT. The chain carries TRBV7-2 and TRBJ1-1; no clear D. Germline V gene sequence: CDR1 SGHTA, CDR2 FQGNSA. CDR3 size: 15 residues. V dropped 1 base and J dropped 0 bases, with 9 bases sitting between them. Supplemented by reference TRBV7-2 and TRBJ1-1, the full variable domain reads GAGVSQSPSNKVTEKGKDVELRCDPISGHTALYWYRQSLGQGLEFLIYFQGNSAPDKSGLPSDRFSAERTGGSVSTLTIQRTQQEDSAVYLCASSLVLGMNTEAFFGQGTRLTVV.

This clonotype was seen at least ten times. The chain recombines TRBV4-1 with TRBJ2-7; D perhaps matches TRBD2 (6 bases). CDR1 MGHRA and CDR2 YSYEKL come from the germline V gene. This CDR3 comprises 16 residues. Trimming stripped 7 bases from V and 5 bases from J, with 24 bases between. The CDR3 loop is CASNRRVLGSIDEQYF. The CDR3 bases are TGCGCCAGCAACAGGAGGGTGCTCGGGAGTATCGACGAGCAGTACTTC.

V is TRBV29-1 and J is TRBJ2-7; TRBD2 agrees at 13 bases. This CDR3 region has 14 residues. Trimming took 7 bases from V and 7 from J; bases not matched to a gene: 10. Germline lookup yields CDR1 SQVTM and CDR2 ANQGSEA. This CDR3 reads CSATTGTSGMEQYF. The CDR3, as DNA: TGCAGCGCAACAACAGGGACTAGCGGGATGGAGCAGTACTTC.

The V gene is TRBV10-3, the J gene TRBJ1-3; perhaps TRBD1 as D (5 bases). Germline CDR1 and CDR2: ENHRY and SYGVKD. The CDR3 is 13 residues long. The ends were cut back, 5 bases at V and 4 bases at J, with 9 bases in the middle. The CDR3 DNA is TGTGCCATCAGTCCGAGGGGAGGAAACACCATATATTTT. Amino acid sequence: CAISPRGGNTIYF.

The sample holds a few counts of this clonotype. The CDR3 DNA reads as TGTGCCAGTAGTATAGGGCGACAGCCCCAGCATTTT. Its protein is CASSIGRQPQHF. V is TRBV19 and J is TRBJ1-5; D is ambiguous. The V and J ends lost 1 base and 7 bases respectively, with 5 bases between them. Germline V gene data show CDR1 as LNHDA and CDR2 as SQIVND (reference sequence). This CDR3 has 12 amino acids.

This clonotype was picked up a small number of times. The genes are TRBV20-1 and TRBJ1-1, with D maybe TRBD1 (6 bases). In germline, CDR1 is DFQATT, CDR2 SNEGSKA (reference sequence). Trimming took off 0 bases at V and 6 bases at J, with 11 bases between the two ends. The CDR3 consists of 13 residues. The CDR3 bases are TGCAGTGCTAGAGATTTGGGGGGCCCTGAAGCTTTCTTT. It codes for CSARDLGGPEAFF.

Ten or more counts support this clonotype. V is TRBV18 and J is TRBJ2-5, with 14 bases lining up with TRBD2. The CDR3 extends over 18 amino acids. V was clipped by 0 bases and J by 5 bases; unmatched bases: 8. CDR1 is KGHSH and CDR2 is LQKENI in the germline V gene. Here the CDR3 reads CASSPPTTSGRDLETQYF. The CDR3 DNA is TGTGCCAGCTCACCACCGACGACTAGCGGGAGGGATTTGGAGACCCAGTACTTC.

The CDR3 here is CASTTVHWAAGANVLTF. DNA of the CDR3: TGTGCCAGTACCACCGTCCATTGGGCAGCTGGGGCCAACGTCCTGACTTTC. The rearrangement joins TRBV19 to TRBJ2-6; D ambiguous. Germline V lookup: CDR1 LNHDA, CDR2 SQIVND (reference sequence). CDR3 size: 17 residues. Between the trimmed V and J ends, which lost 7 bases and 2 bases, there was a span of 18 bases.

As for this clonotype: The conserved closing phenylalanine or tryptophan is absent in this CDR3, likely reflecting a read error. The DNA is left out, because the CDR3 cannot be placed on it with certainty; the CDR3 is given as TCRdb lists it. The chain has TRBV10-3 and TRBJ1-1; TRBD1, the D gene given by the table, was not confirmed from the DNA. Germline CDR1 is ENHRY and CDR2 is SYGVKD. The CDR3 spans 17 residues, counting both ends. CDR3 in amino acids: CAISESWTGGLDTEASL.

Comment on this clonotype: The junction and the germline gene differ at one end; a read error may be behind it. The rearrangement links TRBV27 to TRBJ2-7; D unresolved. The length of the CDR3 is 13 residues. CDR1 and CDR2 (germline): MNHEY, SMNVEV (reference sequence). The CDR3 region has the DNA TGTGTCAGCAGTTTGGTCGGAGCCTACGAGCAGTACTTC. Translation gives CVSSLVGAYEQYF.

This clonotype was observed many times. This CDR3 is CASSGLGTENTEAFF. In nucleotides, the CDR3 is TGTGCCAGCAGCGGGTTAGGGACAGAAAACACTGAAGCTTTCTTT. V is TRBV7-9 and J is TRBJ1-1, with TRBD1 matching 7 bases. Germline-derived CDR1 and CDR2 are SEHNR and FQNEAQ (reference sequence). V gave up 5 bases and J gave up 2 bases; unmatched junction bases: 8. The CDR3 has 15 residues.

There are many counts of this clonotype. V is TRBV4-2 and J is TRBJ2-2; 10 bases match TRBD2. The V segment lost 0 bases and the J segment 9 bases; nucleotides outside the gene matches: 10. In germline, CDR1 is LGHNA, CDR2 YNFKEQ. The CDR3 consists of 17 residues. The CDR3 is CASSQDLWVAGGRELFF. Written as DNA, the CDR3 is TGTGCCAGCAGCCAAGATCTGTGGGTAGCGGGAGGAAGGGAGCTGTTTTTT.

V usage is TRBV29-1 and J usage is TRBJ2-7, with D maybe TRBD2 (6 bases). There are 14 residues in the CDR3. Per the germline V gene, CDR1 is SQVTM and CDR2 is ANQGSEA. Trimming removed 6 bases from V and 2 bases from J, with 17 bases in between. CDR3 protein: CSVLASAVTYEQYF. The CDR3 DNA follows: TGCAGCGTCCTGGCTAGCGCTGTAACCTACGAGCAGTACTTC.